The present TCR beta chain was sequenced within a study of CD8+CD57+ T cells in acquired aplastic anemia. Across the whole study: Quantities of DNA derived from sorted CD4+ and CD8+ cells averaged roughly 3.4 ug.

Sequencing was done on patients that had shown CD8+CD57+ cell expansion by flow cytometry. Genomic DNA constituted the template upon which TCR beta VDJ and CDR3 profiling was performed. TCRdb redid the calling of the reads with MiXCR, one entry per CDR3 protein. Among nearly 60,000 distinct CDR3 sequences listed, 57% were seen once. The CDR3 spans 16 residues. Trimming removed 6 bases from V and 5 bases from J, with 23 bases in between. Per germline, CDR1 SQVTM and CDR2 ANQGSEA. General study results and limits: No significant difference in CD8+ Simpson's diversity was found between patients and controls.

Comments on this clonotype: Its antigen is undetermined.

The clonotype originates from a human donor with aplastic anemia. The sequencing input was sorted CD4+, CD8+, or CD8+CD57+ T cells (not recorded which) from PBMCs. The V gene is TRBV29-1, the J gene TRBJ2-1; the D gene could be TRBD1 or TRBD2 (5 bases each). The chain's CDR3 is CSVDPGWGGTNNEQFF. The CDR3 bases are TGCAGCGTCGACCCAGGGTGGGGTGGGACGAACAATGAGCAGTTCTTC.